This T cell receptor beta chain was obtained from a study of shared clonotypes between healthy human individuals (dated by TCRdb to 2018 to 2020). About the full investigation: The cohort included a few men and two women between 18 and 49 years of age. For each donor, CD4 naive and CD4 memory were each given three plates, CD8 naive was given two plates, and CD8 memory was given one plate. To estimate repertoire size and how much clonotypes are shared between individuals, the study performed deep sequencing of blood TCR repertoires from about five healthy adults. Different laboratories and diverse techniques were used to prepare libraries and sequence TCR repertoires, to increase sequencing depth and limit assay-specific biases. Each donor's leukapheresis produced roughly between roughly 0.94 and 9.5 billion PBMCs. What the study reported, not specific to this receptor: Because the study included a small number of donors, the genetic and exposure-history diversity represented was limited. Based on pairwise subsampling, the degree of clonotype sharing among donors was expected to be affected by sequencing depth. Incomplete sequencing was indicated by rarefaction of sorted-subset datasets, despite the large sequencing depth. Sharing across a few donors was observed for around 5% of naive CD4, over 3% of naive CD8, 2.3% of memory CD4, and around 0.42% of memory CD8 clonotypes. Compared with non-shared clonotypes, clonotypes shared by all four sorted-subset donors had higher generation probabilities. Larger estimated clonotype richness was generally found for naive subsets than for memory subsets. Only blood was sampled, and tissue TCR repertoires likely differ from those in blood.

This clone was found many times. The antigen it binds to is not known. Base qualities were left out, and no much larger clone turns up one base away. The donors were healthy, HIV-negative adults who had no recently reported acute infections or vaccinations. All donors were Caucasian adults living in Nashville, Tennessee, USA. Magnetic negative selection was used to enrich CD4+ T cells, after which naive cells were positively selected on CD45RA and the negative fraction became the memory subset. After blood collection by leukapheresis, PBMCs were isolated using Ficoll-Histopaque density gradient centrifugation and then cryopreserved in the vapor phase of liquid nitrogen. Purity and quantity of every magnetically sorted T cell population were checked by analytical flow cytometry. Each sorted fraction had its genomic DNA isolated and then quantified by UV absorbance on a Nanodrop 2000c. Trimming takes 2 bases off V and 7 bases off J; junction bases not matched to a gene: 13. Inclusive of the bounding cysteine and phenylalanine, the CDR3 is 15 residues long. The entry retains the CDR3 DNA only, 45 bases that are in frame from base 1. Looking up the germline V gene (reference sequence) yields CDR1 GTSNPN and CDR2 SVGIG.

Using the deep immunoSEQ assay, multiplex PCR amplified TCR CDR3 regions from genomic DNA. Extracted genomic DNA from each cell subset was spread evenly across all wells of several immunoSEQ 96-well plates, with each plate serving as a replicate. For sorted subsets, approximately 200 ng of genomic DNA, equivalent to 30,000 or so T cell genomes, went into each replicate PCR. Purified libraries were measured with a Qubit 3.0 fluorometer, size-checked on a Bioanalyzer 2100, and measured again with the KAPA Library Quantification kit. A separate single-read 150-cycle Illumina NextSeq 550 flow cell was used to sequence each immunoSEQ 96-well plate. The published analysis was carried out like this. Because the immunoSEQ output held only junctional sequences and lacked quality scores, the filtering could not match the filtering applied to full-length reads. To assign V/J genes and CDR3, sequences were annotated using PyIR, a Python wrapper for IgBLAST v1.9, with IMGT germline references. Reads were removed for weak V/J assignments (E-value above 1e-6), missing CDR3, stop codons, out-of-frame junctions, or ambiguous translated residues. V3J clonotypes were defined as sequences sharing an identical inferred V gene, J gene, and CDR3 amino acid sequence. Percentage overlap between repertoires was calculated by dividing the number of shared unique clonotypes by the size of the smaller repertoire. RTK rarefaction, the Chao1 estimator, and Recon v2.1 estimates of unobserved clonotypes were used to assess repertoire richness. OLGA was used to compute generation probabilities for all TCRbeta clonotypes that the gDNA method yielded from a few donors. TCRdb provides this immuneACCESS table in a form limited to in-frame rearrangements. Some clones are lacking; in checked studies, under half of them reflect an unresolved V gene, and why the rest are absent is not known. V and J calls and clone size come straight from that table; D and trimming were deduced from the DNA. In all, the sample holds about 1.1 million clones, and about 80% of those were seen once. The ten largest make up around 0.6% of the sample.

This clonotype originated in a young man in good health. Some clones in this sample may be carry-over from other donors' samples. Sequencing was performed on memory CD4+ T cells from PBMCs. The cell subset or site label here, explained by the study, means: CD45RA-negative fraction. The rearranged chain carries TRBV30 and TRBJ1-2; TRBD1 lines up with 7 middle nucleotides. Here is the DNA: TGTGCCTGGAGTCTAAGGACAGGCCTCTGGAGTGGCTACACCTTC. The resulting protein is CAWSLRTGLWSGYTF. Here the CDR3 is joined to the reference TRBV30 and TRBJ1-2 genes, and the full variable domain is: SQTIHQWPATLVQPVGSPLSLECTVEGTSNPNLYWYRQAAGRGLQLLFYSVGIGQISSEVPQNLSASRPQDRQFILSSKKLLLSDSGFYLCAWSLRTGLWSGYTFGSGTRLTVV.